Following are 4 T cell receptor beta chains from one sample sequenced in a study of cytomegalovirus exposure and HLA in healthy donors. The PCR contained 60 Vbeta and 13 Jbeta primers. Assay: immunoSEQ multiplex PCR; the TCRdb copy retains only in-frame clones and omits some. Of around 210,000 clones listed, 70% to 90% are singletons. Sequenced: PBMCs. The origin of the receptors is a girl between 2 and 10 years old in good health and CMV-seronegative.

The gene calls are TRBV4-2 and TRBJ2-4; D is ambiguous. Germline CDR1 LGHNA, CDR2 YNFKEQ. The CDR3 is made up of 15 amino acids. Between the trimmed V and J ends, which lost 0 bases and 0 bases, there was a span of 6 bases. CDR3 nucleotide sequence: TGTGCCAGCAGCCAAGATTGGCTAGCCAAAAACATTCAGTACTTC. Protein product: CASSQDWLAKNIQYF.

The chain links TRBV18 to TRBJ1-3, with D maybe TRBD1 (6 bases). V was pared by 3 bases and J by 1 base, with 22 bases between. CDR1 is KGHSH, CDR2 LQKENI, per germline. CDR3 length: 19 residues. CDR3 bases: TGTGCCAGCTCACCCCTTCCCTCTCCACAGGGAGTATCTGGAAACACCATATATTTT. It is translated as CASSPLPSPQGVSGNTIYF.

The rearrangement links TRBV2 to TRBJ1-1; D not resolved. Germline-derived CDR1 and CDR2 are SNHLY and FYNNEI. The CDR3 has 13 amino acids. Trimming shortened V by 6 bases and J by 2 bases, and 10 bases separated the two germline ends. The CDR3 protein is CASRPLFNTEAFF. CDR3 nucleotides: TGTGCCAGCAGACCCCTATTCAACACTGAAGCTTTCTTT.

The chain uses TRBV6-5 and TRBJ2-5, with D hard to call. The CDR3 has 11 amino acids. The V end was cut by 2 bases, the J end by 6 bases, with 4 bases between. Germline V lookup: CDR1 MNHEY, CDR2 SVGAGI. The CDR3 reads CASSYEKTQYF. The DNA of the CDR3 is TGTGCCAGCAGTTACGAGAAGACCCAGTACTTC.